The present T cell receptor beta chain was sequenced within a study of T-cell reconstitution after alpha-beta-depleted transplantation in children (TCRdb year 2016). The study in broad terms: Using TCR repertoire profiling, the study followed T-cell immune reconstitution in a quantitative way in children after TCRalphabeta/CD19-depleted allogeneic hematopoietic cell transplantation.

The library was obtained by PCR. Sequencing was carried out with an Illumina HiSeq 2500. To normalize quantification of the TCRbeta repertoire, the TCR libraries were built with molecular barcoding that relied on unique molecular identifiers. TCRdb passed the public sequencing reads through fastp at Q25 and MiXCR, retaining productive beta sequences. CDR3 protein duplicates are merged, each entry listing the most common genes and DNA. This sample lists around 240,000 distinct CDR3 sequences; 9.7% were detected once. The ten largest clones represent over 4.5% of the sample. CDR1 and CDR2, looked up from the germline V gene (reference sequence), are MNHEY and SMNVEV. From cysteine to phenylalanine, the CDR3 is 17 amino acids long. Only CDR3 DNA remains: 51 bases, in frame from the first base. Worth noting for this clonotype: The clone's antigen remains unknown. One end of the junction fails to match germline, which may point to a read error.

Here the sequenced sample was PBMCs from the stem cell graft donor, taken from the stem cell graft. The chain joins TRBV27 to TRBJ2-7; the D gene assignment is perhaps TRBD1 or TRBD2, with each matching 5 bases. The TCR comes from a human donor who donated a stem cell graft to a child with SCID. CDR3 loop: CAGSFTGGRTPEGEQYF. In nucleotides, the sequence is TGTGCCGGCAGTTTCACGGGTGGTAGGACACCTGAGGGCGAGCAGTACTTC.